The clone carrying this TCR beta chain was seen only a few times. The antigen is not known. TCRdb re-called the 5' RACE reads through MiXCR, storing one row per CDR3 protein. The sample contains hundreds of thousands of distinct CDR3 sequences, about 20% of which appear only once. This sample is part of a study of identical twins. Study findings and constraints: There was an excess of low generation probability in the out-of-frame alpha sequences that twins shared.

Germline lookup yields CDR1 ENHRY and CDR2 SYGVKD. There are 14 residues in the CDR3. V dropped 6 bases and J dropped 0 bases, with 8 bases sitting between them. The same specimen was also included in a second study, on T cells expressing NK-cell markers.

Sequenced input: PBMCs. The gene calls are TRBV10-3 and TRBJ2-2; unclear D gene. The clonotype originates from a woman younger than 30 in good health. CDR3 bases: TGTGCCATCAGGGTCAGAACGAACACCGGGGAGCTGTTTTTT. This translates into CAIRVRTNTGELFF.